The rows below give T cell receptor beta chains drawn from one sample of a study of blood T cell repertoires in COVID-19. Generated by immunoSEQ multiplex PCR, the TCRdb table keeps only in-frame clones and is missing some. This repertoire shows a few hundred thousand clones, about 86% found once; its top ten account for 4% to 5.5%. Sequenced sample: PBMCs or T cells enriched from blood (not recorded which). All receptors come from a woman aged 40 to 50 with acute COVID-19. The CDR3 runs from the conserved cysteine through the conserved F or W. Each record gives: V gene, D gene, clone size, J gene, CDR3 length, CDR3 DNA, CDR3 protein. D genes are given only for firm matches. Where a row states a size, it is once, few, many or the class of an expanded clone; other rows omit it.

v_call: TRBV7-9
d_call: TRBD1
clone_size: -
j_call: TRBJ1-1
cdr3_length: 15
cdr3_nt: TGTGCCAGCAGCTGGGGTGACAGGGTCGGCGATGAAGCTTTCTTT
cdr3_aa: CASSWGDRVGDEAFF

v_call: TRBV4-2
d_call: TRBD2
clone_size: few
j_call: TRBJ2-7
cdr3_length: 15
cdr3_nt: TGTGCCAGCAGCCGAGAGCGGGGCGGCCTCTACGAGCAGTACTTC
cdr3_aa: CASSRERGGLYEQYF

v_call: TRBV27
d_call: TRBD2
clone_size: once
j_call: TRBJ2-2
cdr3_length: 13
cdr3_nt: TGTGCCAGCAGTTTAGGGGGGGCCGGGGAGCTGTTTTTT
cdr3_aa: CASSLGGAGELFF

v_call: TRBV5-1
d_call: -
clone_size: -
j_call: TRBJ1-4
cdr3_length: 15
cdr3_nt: TGCGCCAGCAGCAACACCGGGAGCCCGGGTGAAAAACTGTTTTTT
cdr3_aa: CASSNTGSPGEKLFF

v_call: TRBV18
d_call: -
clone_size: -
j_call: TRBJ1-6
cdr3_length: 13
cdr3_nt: TGTGCCAGCTCACAATCGGGTAATTCACCCCTCCACTTT
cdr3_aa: CASSQSGNSPLHF

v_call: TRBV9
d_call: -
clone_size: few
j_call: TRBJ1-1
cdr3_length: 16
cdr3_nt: TGTGCCAGCAGCGTATCCACGGGTAGGGGGGGCACTGAAGCTTTCTTT
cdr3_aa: CASSVSTGRGGTEAFF

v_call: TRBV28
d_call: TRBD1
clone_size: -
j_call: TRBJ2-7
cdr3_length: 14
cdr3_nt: TGTGCCAGCAGTTCCGGGACAGGGGTCTGGGAGCAGTACTTC
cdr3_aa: CASSSGTGVWEQYF

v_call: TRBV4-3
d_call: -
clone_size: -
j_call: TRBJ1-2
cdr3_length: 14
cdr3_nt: TGCGCCAGCAGCTACACCGGGGGTGACTATGGCTACACCTTC
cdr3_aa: CASSYTGGDYGYTF

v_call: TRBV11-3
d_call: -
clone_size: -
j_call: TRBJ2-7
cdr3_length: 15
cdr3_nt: TGTGCCAGCAGCGCGTCCCCTAGTAATCTCTACGAGCAGTACTTC
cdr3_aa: CASSASPSNLYEQYF

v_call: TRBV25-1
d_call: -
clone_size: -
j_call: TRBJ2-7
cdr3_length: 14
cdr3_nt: TGTGCCAGCAGTGACTGGGACAACTCCTACGAGCAGTACTTC
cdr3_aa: CASSDWDNSYEQYF

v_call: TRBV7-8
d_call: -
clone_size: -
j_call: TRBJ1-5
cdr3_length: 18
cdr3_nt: TGTGCCAGCAGCTTAACATCGCGGGGCGACTATAGCAATCAGCCCCAGCATTTT
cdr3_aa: CASSLTSRGDYSNQPQHF

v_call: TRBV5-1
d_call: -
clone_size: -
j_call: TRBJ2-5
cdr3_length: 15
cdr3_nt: TGCGCCAGCAGCTTGCCCTTGGACTACCACGAGACCCAGTACTTC
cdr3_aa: CASSLPLDYHETQYF

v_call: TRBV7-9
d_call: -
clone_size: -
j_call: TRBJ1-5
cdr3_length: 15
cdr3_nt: TGTGCCAGCAGCTTAGACGGGGTCGGTAATCAGCCCCAGCATTTT
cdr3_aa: CASSLDGVGNQPQHF

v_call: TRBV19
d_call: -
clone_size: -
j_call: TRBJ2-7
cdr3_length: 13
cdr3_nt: TGTGCCAGTAGTGGGCGGGGAAACTACGAGCAGTACTTC
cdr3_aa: CASSGRGNYEQYF

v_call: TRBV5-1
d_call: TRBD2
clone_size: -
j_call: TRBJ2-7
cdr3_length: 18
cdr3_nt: TGCGCCAGCAGAAGTGATAAGAAGACTAGCGGGGCAACCTACGAGCAGTACTTC
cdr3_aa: CASRSDKKTSGATYEQYF

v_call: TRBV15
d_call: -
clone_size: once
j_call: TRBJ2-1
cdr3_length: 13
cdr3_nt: TGTGCCACCCGAGGCAGGGTCAACAATGAGCAGTTCTTC
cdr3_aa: CATRGRVNNEQFF

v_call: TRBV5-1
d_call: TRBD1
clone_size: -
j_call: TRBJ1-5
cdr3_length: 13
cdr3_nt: TGCGCCAGCAGCTCGCAGGGGGATCAGCCCCAGCATTTT
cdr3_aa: CASSSQGDQPQHF

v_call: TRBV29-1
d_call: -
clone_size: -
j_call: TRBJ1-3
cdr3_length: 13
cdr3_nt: TGCAGCGTTGATGCGGGATCTGGAAACACCATATATTTT
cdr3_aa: CSVDAGSGNTIYF

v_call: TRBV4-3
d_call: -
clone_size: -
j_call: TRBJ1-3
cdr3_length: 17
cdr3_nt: TGCGCCAGCAGCCAAGGCGCCTGGGGACTCTCTGGAAACACCATATATTTT
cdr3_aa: CASSQGAWGLSGNTIYF

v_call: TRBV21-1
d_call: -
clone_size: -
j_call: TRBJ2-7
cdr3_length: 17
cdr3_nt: TGTGCCAGCAGCACAAACGAAACGGGACAGGGGGCGGACGAGCAGTACTTC
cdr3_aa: CASSTNETGQGADEQYF

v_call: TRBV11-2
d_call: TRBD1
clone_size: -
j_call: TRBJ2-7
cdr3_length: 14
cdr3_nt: TGTGCCAGCAGCACGAACAGGGGGGCCTACGAGCAGTACTTC
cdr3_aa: CASSTNRGAYEQYF

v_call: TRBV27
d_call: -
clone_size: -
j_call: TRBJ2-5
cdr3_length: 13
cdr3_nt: TGTGCCAGCAGTTTCACAGGCCAAGAGACCCAGTACTTC
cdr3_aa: CASSFTGQETQYF

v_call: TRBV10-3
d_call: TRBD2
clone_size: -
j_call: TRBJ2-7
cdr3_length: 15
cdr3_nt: TGTGCCATCAGTGAGTCGGGAGGGCCCACCGGGGAGCAGTACTTC
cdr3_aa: CAISESGGPTGEQYF

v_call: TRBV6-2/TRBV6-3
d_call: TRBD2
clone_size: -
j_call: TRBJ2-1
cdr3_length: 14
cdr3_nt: TGTGCCAGCAGTTCCCGACTAGCTGGCAATGAGCAGTTCTTC
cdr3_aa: CASSSRLAGNEQFF

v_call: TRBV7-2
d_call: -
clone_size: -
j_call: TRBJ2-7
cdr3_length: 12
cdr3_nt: TGTGCCAGCAGCTCTACCTCCTACGAGCAGTACTTC
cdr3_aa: CASSSTSYEQYF

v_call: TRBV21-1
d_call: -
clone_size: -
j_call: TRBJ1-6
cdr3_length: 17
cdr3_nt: TGTGCCAGCAGCAAAGCAGGGTCCCAAGGGAGTAATTCACCCCTCCACTTT
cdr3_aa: CASSKAGSQGSNSPLHF

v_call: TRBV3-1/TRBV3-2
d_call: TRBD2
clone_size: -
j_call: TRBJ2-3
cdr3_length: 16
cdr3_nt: TGTGCCAGCAGCCAAGGGCCGGGGACTAGCGGGGGGGCGCAGTATTTT
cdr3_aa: CASSQGPGTSGGAQYF

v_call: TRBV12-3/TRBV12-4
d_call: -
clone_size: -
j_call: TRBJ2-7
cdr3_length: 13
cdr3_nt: TGTGCCAGCAGTTTAGCGTTGAGTAACGAGCAGTACTTC
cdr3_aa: CASSLALSNEQYF

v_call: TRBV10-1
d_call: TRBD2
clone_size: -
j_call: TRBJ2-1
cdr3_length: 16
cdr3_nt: TGCGCCAGCCTATTTTTTGGGACTAGCGGGAATCATGAGCAGTTCTTC
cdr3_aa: CASLFFGTSGNHEQFF

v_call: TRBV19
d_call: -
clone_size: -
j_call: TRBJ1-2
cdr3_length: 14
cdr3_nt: TGTGCCAGTAGTAGGGACACCTTGGACTATGGCTACACCTTC
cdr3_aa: CASSRDTLDYGYTF

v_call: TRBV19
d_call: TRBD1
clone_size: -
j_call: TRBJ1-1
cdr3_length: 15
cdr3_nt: TGTGCCAGTAGTACCCGGACAGGAAAGAACACTGAAGCTTTCTTT
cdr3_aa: CASSTRTGKNTEAFF

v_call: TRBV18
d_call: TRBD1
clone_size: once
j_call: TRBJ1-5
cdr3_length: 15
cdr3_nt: TGTGCCAGCTCCCGACAGGGGTCTAGCAATCAGCCCCAGCATTTT
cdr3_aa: CASSRQGSSNQPQHF

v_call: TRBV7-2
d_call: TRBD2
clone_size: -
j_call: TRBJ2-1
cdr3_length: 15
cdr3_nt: TGTGCCAGCAGCTCCGGACTAGCGGGATGGGATGAGCAGTTCTTC
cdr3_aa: CASSSGLAGWDEQFF

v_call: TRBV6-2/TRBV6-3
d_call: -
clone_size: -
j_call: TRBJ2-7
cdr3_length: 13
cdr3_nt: TGTGCCAGCAGTTACTTGTTTTACTACGAGCAGTACTTC
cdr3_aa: CASSYLFYYEQYF

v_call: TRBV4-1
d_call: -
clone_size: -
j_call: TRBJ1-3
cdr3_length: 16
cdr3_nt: TGCGCCAGCAGCCAAGATCGGCCGGGCTCTGGAAACACCATATATTTT
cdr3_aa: CASSQDRPGSGNTIYF

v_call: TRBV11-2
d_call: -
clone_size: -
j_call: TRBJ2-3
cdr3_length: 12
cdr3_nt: TGTGCCAGCAGCTTATCGGTAGATACGCAGTATTTT
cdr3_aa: CASSLSVDTQYF

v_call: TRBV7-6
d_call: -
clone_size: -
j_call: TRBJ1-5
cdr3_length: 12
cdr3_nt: TGTGCCAGCAGCTTAAGAGGTCAGCCCCAGCATTTT
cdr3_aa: CASSLRGQPQHF

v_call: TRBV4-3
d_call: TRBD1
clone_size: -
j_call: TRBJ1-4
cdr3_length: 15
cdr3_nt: TGCGCCAGCAGCCAAGAAGGGACAGGGTATGAAAAACTGTTTTTT
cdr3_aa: CASSQEGTGYEKLFF

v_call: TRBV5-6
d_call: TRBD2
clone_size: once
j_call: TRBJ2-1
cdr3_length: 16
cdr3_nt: TGTGCCAGCAGCTTGTTCGCTAGCGGGGACTACAATGAGCAGTTCTTC
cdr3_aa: CASSLFASGDYNEQFF

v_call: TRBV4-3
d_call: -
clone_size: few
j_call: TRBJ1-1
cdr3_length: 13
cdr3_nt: TGCGCCAGCAGCCAACGAGGGGGAACTGAAGCTTTCTTT
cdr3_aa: CASSQRGGTEAFF

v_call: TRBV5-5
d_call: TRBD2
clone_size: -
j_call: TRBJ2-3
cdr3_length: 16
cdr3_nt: TGTGCCAGCAGCTGGACTAGCGGGGGCCACGGGGATACGCAGTATTTT
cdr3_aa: CASSWTSGGHGDTQYF

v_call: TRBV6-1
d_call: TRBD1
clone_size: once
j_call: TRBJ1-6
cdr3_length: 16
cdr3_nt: TGTGCCAGCAGTGTAGGGACAGGTAGCTATAATTCACCCCTCCACTTT
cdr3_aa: CASSVGTGSYNSPLHF

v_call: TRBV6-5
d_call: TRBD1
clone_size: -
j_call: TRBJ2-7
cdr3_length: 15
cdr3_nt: TGTGCCAGCAGCCGGACAGGGGTTAGCTCCTACGAGCAGTACTTC
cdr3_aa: CASSRTGVSSYEQYF

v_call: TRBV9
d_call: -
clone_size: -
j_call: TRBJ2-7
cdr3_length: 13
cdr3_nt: TGTGCCAGCAGCGTATTTCGGGCAGGGGAGCAGTACTTC
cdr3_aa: CASSVFRAGEQYF

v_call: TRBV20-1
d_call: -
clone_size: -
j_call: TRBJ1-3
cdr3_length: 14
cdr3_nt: TGCAGTGCTAGTCCCCGTAGCTCTGGAAACACCATATATTTT
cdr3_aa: CSASPRSSGNTIYF

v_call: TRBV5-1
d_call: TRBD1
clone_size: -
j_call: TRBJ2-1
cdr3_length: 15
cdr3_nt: TGCGCCAGCAGCTTACCCGGGACAGGTTACAATGAGCAGTTCTTC
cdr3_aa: CASSLPGTGYNEQFF

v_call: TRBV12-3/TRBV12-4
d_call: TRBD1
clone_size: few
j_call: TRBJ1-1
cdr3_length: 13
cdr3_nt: TGTGCCAGCAGTGTCACAGGGGGCGGAGGAGCTTTCTTT
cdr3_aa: CASSVTGGGGAFF

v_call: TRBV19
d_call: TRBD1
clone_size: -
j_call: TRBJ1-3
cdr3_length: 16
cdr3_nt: TGTGCCAGTGAGGGACAGCCGACAAACTCTGGAAACACCATATATTTT
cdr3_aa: CASEGQPTNSGNTIYF

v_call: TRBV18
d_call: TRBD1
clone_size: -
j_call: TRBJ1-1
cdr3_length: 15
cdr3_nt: TGTGCCAGCTCACCCGGGACAGGCGCGAACACTGAAGCTTTCTTT
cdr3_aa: CASSPGTGANTEAFF

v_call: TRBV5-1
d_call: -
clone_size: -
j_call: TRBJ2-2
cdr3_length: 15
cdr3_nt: TGCGCCAGCAGCTTGGAACCATCAGGCACCGGGGAGCTGTTTTTT
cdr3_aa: CASSLEPSGTGELFF

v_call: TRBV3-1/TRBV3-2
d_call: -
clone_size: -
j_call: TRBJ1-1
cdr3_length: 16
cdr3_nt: TGTGCCAGCAGCCATAGAAGGGGCAGGATGAACACTGAAGCTTTCTTT
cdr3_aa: CASSHRRGRMNTEAFF

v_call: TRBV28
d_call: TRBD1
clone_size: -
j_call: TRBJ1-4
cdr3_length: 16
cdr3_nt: TGTGCCAGCAGTTTTACACCGGGACAGTTAAATGAAAAACTGTTTTTT
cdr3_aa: CASSFTPGQLNEKLFF

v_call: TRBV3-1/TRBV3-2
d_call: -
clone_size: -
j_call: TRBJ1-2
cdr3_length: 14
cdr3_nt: TGTGCCAGCAGCCAAGATCCGACTTACTATGGCTACACCTTC
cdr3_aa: CASSQDPTYYGYTF

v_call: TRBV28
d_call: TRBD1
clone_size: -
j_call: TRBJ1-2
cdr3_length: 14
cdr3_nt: TGTGCCAGCAGGCAGCCTGCAGGGGGCTTTGGCTACACCTTC
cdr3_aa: CASRQPAGGFGYTF

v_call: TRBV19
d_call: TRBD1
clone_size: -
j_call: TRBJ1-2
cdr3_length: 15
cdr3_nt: TGTGCCAGCAAGAGGACAGGGCACAGGGACTATGGCTACACCTTC
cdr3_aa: CASKRTGHRDYGYTF

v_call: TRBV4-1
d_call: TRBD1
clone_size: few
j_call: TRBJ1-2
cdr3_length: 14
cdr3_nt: TGCGCCAGCAGCCCTCACAGGGGAGGCTATGGCTACACCTTC
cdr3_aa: CASSPHRGGYGYTF

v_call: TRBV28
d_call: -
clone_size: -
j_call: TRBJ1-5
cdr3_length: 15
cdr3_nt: TGTGCCAGCAGTTTATCGGGCAGGGGTGCTCAGCCCCAGCATTTT
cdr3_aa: CASSLSGRGAQPQHF

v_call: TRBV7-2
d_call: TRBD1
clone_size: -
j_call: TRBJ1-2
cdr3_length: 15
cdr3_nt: TGTGCCAGCAGCTTAGATCGCAGGGGGTTTGGGGGCTACACCTTC
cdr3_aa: CASSLDRRGFGGYTF

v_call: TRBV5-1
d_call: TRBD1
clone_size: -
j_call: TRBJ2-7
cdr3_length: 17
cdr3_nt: TGCGCCAGCAGCTTGGTGGCGACAGGGGAATTATACTACGAGCAGTACTTC
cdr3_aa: CASSLVATGELYYEQYF

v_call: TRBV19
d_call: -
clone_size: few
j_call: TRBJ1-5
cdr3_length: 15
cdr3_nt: TGTGCCAGTAGTAGCCAGTCTTATAGCAATCAGCCCCAGCATTTT
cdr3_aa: CASSSQSYSNQPQHF